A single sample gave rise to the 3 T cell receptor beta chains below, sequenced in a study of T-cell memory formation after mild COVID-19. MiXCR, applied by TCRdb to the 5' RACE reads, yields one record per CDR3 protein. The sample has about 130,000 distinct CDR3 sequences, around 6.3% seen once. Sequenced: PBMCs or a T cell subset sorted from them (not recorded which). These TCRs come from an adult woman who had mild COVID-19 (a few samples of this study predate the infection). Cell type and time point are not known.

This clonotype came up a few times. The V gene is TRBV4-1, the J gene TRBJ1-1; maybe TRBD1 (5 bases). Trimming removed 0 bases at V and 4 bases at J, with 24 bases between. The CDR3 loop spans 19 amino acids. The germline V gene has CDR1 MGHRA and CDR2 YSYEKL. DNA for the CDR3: TGCGCCAGCAGCCAAGATTGGGGACGGGGGACCACTCGGGTCACTGAAGCTTTCTTT. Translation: CASSQDWGRGTTRVTEAFF.

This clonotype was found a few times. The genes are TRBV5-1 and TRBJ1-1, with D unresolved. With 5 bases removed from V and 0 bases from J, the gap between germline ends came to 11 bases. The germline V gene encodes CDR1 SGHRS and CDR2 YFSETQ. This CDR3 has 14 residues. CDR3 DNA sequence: TGCGCCAGCAGTCGGGCGACCATGAACACTGAAGCTTTCTTT. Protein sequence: CASSRATMNTEAFF.

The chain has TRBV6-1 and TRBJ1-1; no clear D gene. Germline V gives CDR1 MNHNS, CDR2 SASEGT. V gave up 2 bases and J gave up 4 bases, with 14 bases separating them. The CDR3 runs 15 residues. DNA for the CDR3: TGTGCCAGCAGTGAAAGGGTAGGAAAATCCACTGAAGCTTTCTTT. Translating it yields CASSERVGKSTEAFF.